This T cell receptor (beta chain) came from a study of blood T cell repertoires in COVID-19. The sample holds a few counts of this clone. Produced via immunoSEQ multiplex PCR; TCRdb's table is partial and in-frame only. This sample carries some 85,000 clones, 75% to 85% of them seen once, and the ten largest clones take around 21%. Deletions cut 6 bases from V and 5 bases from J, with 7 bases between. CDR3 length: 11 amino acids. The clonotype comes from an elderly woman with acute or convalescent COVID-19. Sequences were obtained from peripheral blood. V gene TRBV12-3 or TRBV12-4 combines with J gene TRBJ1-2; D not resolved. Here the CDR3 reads CASREPYGYTF. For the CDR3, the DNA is TGTGCCAGCAGAGAGCCTTATGGCTACACCTTC.